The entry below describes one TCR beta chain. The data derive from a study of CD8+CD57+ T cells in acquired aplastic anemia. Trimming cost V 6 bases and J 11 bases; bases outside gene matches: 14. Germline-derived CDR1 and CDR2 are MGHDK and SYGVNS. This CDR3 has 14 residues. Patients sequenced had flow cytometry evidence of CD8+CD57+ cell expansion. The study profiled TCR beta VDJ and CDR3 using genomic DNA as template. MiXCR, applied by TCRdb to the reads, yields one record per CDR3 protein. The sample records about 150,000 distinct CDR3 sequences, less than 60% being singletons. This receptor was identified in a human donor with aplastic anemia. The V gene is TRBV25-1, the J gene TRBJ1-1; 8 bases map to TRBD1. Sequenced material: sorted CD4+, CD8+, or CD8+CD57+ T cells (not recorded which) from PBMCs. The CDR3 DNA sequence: TGTGCCAGCAGCCTCACCGGGACAGGAGGAGAGGCTTTCTTT. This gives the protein CASSLTGTGGEAFF. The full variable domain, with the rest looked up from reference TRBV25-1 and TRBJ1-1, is EADIYQTPRYLVIGTGKKITLECSQTMGHDKMYWYQQDPGMELHLIHYSYGVNSTEKGDLSSESTVSRIRTEHFPLTLESARPSHTSQYLCASSLTGTGGEAFFGQGTRLTVV.